This T cell receptor (beta chain) was observed in a study of early T cells in non-severe SARS-CoV-2 infection. Trimming took off 4 bases at V and 7 bases at J, with 17 bases between the two ends. Germline assignment: CDR1 MNHNY and CDR2 SVGAGI (reference sequence). The CDR3 has 15 amino acids. cDNA molecules, individually, were tagged with unique molecular identifiers. TCRdb fed the 5' RACE reads into MiXCR, producing one record per CDR3 protein. The table has around 30,000 distinct CDR3 sequences, more than 5% seen once. Ten or more counts support this clonotype. This sequence originates from an adult who was a healthcare worker with PCR-confirmed SARS-CoV-2 infection or an uninfected control (not recorded which). V and J are TRBV6-6 and TRBJ2-1; D perhaps matches TRBD2 (5 bases). The source material was whole blood. In DNA, the CDR3 is TGTGCCAGCAGTTCCGAGGTGGGCGGCGGGAATGAGCAGTTCTTC. Translating it yields CASSSEVGGGNEQFF.